These 2 T cell receptor beta chains originate from one sample sequenced in a study of T-cell memory formation after mild COVID-19. In TCRdb, the 5' RACE reads were re-called with MiXCR into one record per CDR3 protein. The table records 350,000 to 500,000 distinct CDR3 sequences, about 20% of them present only once. The sequenced sample consisted of PBMCs or a T cell subset sorted from them (not recorded which). The origin of the receptors is an adult woman who had mild COVID-19 (a few samples of this study predate the infection). Cell type and time point are not known.

This clonotype has a single count. The chain has TRBV12-3 or TRBV12-4 and TRBJ2-1; D possibly matches TRBD1 or TRBD2 (7 bases each). The V gene lost 7 bases and the J gene lost 8 bases, with 18 bases spanning the gap. CDR3 size: 14 residues. CDR3 amino acids: CASIRSGTVYEQFF. DNA of the CDR3: TGTGCCAGCATTCGGAGCGGGACAGTCTATGAGCAGTTCTTC.

V and J are TRBV20-1 and TRBJ1-1; no definite D call. CDR1 is DFQATT and CDR2 is SNEGSKA in the germline V gene (reference sequence). The CDR3 covers 13 residues. V was clipped by 0 bases and J by 5 bases, with 10 bases between them. The CDR3 sequence: CSARDPRFTEAFF. The CDR3 DNA is TGCAGTGCTAGAGACCCCCGGTTTACTGAAGCTTTCTTT.